The 12 T cell receptor beta chains reported below all come from one sample, sequenced in a study of T cells in Graves' hyperthyroidism and ophthalmopathy. Researchers amplified the TCR beta CDR3 regions from RNA transcripts. The HTBI set primed first-round TCR CDR3 RT-PCR. TCRdb re-derived calls from the multiplex PCR reads in MiXCR, one entry per CDR3 protein. The repertoire holds approximately 690,000 distinct CDR3 sequences, with about a fifth as singletons. The material sequenced was blood. The receptors originated from a man aged 25 to 40 with Graves' ophthalmopathy.

The V call is TRBV5-1, the J call TRBJ1-2; TRBD1 matches 10 bases. The CDR3 extends over 13 amino acids. Germline-derived CDR1 and CDR2 are SGHRS and YFSETQ. The V segment lost 4 bases and the J segment 6 bases; nucleotides outside the gene matches: 3. The CDR3, as DNA: TGCGCCAGCAGCGCAGGGACAGGGGATGGCTACACCTTC. Translating gives CASSAGTGDGYTF.

This clonotype was counted ten times or more. V gene TRBV12-3 or TRBV12-4 combines with J gene TRBJ2-5; D ambiguous. The CDR3 length is 13 residues. V was cut by 6 bases and J by 5 bases, with 13 bases left in between. DNA of the CDR3: TGTGCCAGCAGCGACCTTAGTGAGGAGACCCAGTACTTC. It specifies CASSDLSEETQYF.

This clonotype was observed many times. The CDR3 DNA reads as TGTGCCAGCTCACTACAGACGTCCGGGTTTGAAGCTTTCTTT. It is translated as CASSLQTSGFEAFF. The gene calls are TRBV18 and TRBJ1-1; D remains unclear. The CDR3 extends over 14 amino acids. Trimming removed 4 bases at V and 7 bases at J, with 16 bases between. Per the germline V gene, CDR1 is KGHSH and CDR2 is LQKENI.

This clonotype was counted ten times or more. The V and J genes are TRBV5-1 and TRBJ1-2; D gene ambiguous. Germline V gene data show CDR1 as SGHRS and CDR2 as YFSETQ. CDR3 length equals 13 residues. The V gene lost 0 bases and the J gene lost 5 bases, with 8 bases spanning the gap. The CDR3 bases are TGCGCCAGCAGCTTGGCCGGAAAATATGGCTACACCTTC. Encoded protein: CASSLAGKYGYTF. The whole variable domain, filled in from reference TRBV5-1 and TRBJ1-2, reads KAGVTQTPRYLIKTRGQQVTLSCSPISGHRSVSWYQQTPGQGLQFLFEYFSETQRNKGNFPGRFSGRQFSNSRSEMNVSTLELGDSALYLCASSLAGKYGYTFGSGTRLTVV.

CDR3 in amino acids: CASSLTPQIDTQYF. Here the CDR3 DNA reads TGTGCCAGCAGCTTAACTCCCCAGATCGATACGCAGTATTTT. V gene TRBV11-2 combines with J gene TRBJ2-3, with D unresolved. The germline CDR1 and CDR2 sequences are SGHAT and FQNNGV. V lost 2 bases and J lost 6, with 12 bases in between. The CDR3 extends over 14 amino acids.

The chain links TRBV27 to TRBJ2-7; no clear D. The V and J ends lost 4 bases and 4 bases respectively, with 11 bases between them. Germline-derived CDR1 and CDR2 are MNHEY and SMNVEV (reference sequence). This CDR3 contains 13 residues. In DNA, the CDR3 is TGTGCCAGCAGTTGGCAGTTAGGATACGAGCAGTACTTC. It translates to CASSWQLGYEQYF.

This clonotype was found a few times. The chain uses TRBV20-1 and TRBJ2-1; D unresolved. The CDR3 sequence is 14 residues long. Trimming shortened V by 0 bases and J by 1 base, and 7 bases separated the two germline ends. Germline-derived CDR1 and CDR2 are DFQATT and SNEGSKA (reference sequence). In DNA form, the CDR3 reads TGCAGTGCTAGAGAGCTGGAATCCTACAATGAGCAGTTCTTC. Its translation: CSARELESYNEQFF.

The gene calls are TRBV29-1 and TRBJ2-1; 9 bases map to TRBD2. CDR3 length equals 14 residues. The ends lost 7 bases at V and 0 bases at J; junction bases unmatched: 4. The germline V gene encodes CDR1 SQVTM and CDR2 ANQGSEA. The CDR3 protein is CSGYSGSSYNEQFF. The CDR3, as DNA: TGCAGCGGTTATAGCGGGAGCTCCTACAATGAGCAGTTCTTC.

The chain recombines TRBV7-9 with TRBJ2-1, with 10 positions matching TRBD2. The ends lost 5 bases at V and 5 bases at J; junction bases unmatched: 9. Germline CDR1 reads SEHNR; CDR2 reads FQNEAQ (reference sequence). This CDR3 has 16 amino acids. CDR3: CASSPSSGRGNNEQFF. CDR3 DNA: TGTGCCAGCAGCCCCTCTAGCGGGAGAGGAAACAATGAGCAGTTCTTC. Combining the CDR3 with reference TRBV7-9 and TRBJ2-1 gives the whole variable domain DTGVSQNPRHKITKRGQNVTFRCDPISEHNRLYWYRQTLGQGPEFLTYFQNEAQLEKSRLLSDRFSAERPKGSFSTLEIQRTEQGDSAMYLCASSPSSGRGNNEQFFGPGTRLTVL.

The rearrangement joins TRBV27 to TRBJ2-7; 11 bases align to TRBD2. Germline assignment: CDR1 MNHEY and CDR2 SMNVEV (reference sequence). Trimming took 6 bases from V and 6 from J; bases not matched to a gene: 10. The CDR3 extends over 15 amino acids. The CDR3 sequence is CASRLAGGTGSEQYF. In nucleotides, the CDR3 is TGTGCCAGCAGATTAGCGGGAGGGACTGGGAGCGAGCAGTACTTC.

This clonotype was observed a few times. The CDR3 coding sequence is TGTGCCAGCAGTGCCGCGCTTGGCTACACCTTC. Translation: CASSAALGYTF. The chain employs TRBV2 and TRBJ1-2, with unresolved D. Germline V lookup: CDR1 SNHLY, CDR2 FYNNEI. Trimming left V 4 bases short and J 7 bases short, with 7 bases between. The CDR3 is 11 amino acids.

This sequence joins TRBV7-8 and TRBJ2-5, with 12 bases matching TRBD2. In germline, CDR1 is SGHVS, CDR2 FQNEAQ. The CDR3 extends over 13 amino acids. The V segment lost 8 bases and the J segment 4 bases; nucleotides outside the gene matches: 2. In DNA form, the CDR3 reads TGTGCCAGCGAACTAGCGGGAGGAGAGACCCAGTACTTC. Translated, it gives CASELAGGETQYF.